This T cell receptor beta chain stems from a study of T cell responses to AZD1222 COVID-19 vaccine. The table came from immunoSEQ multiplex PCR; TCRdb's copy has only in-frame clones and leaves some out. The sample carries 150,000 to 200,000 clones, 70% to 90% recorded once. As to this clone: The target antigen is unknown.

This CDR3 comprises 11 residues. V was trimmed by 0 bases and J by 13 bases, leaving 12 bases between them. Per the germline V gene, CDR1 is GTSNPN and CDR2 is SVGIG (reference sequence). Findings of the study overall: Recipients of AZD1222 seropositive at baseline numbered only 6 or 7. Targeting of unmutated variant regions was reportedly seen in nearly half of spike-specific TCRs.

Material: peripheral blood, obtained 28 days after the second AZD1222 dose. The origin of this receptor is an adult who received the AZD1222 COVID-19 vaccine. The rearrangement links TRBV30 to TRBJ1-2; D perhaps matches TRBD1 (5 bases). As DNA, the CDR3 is TGTGCCTGGAGTGTCGGGGGGGTACCCACCTTC. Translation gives CAWSVGGVPTF.